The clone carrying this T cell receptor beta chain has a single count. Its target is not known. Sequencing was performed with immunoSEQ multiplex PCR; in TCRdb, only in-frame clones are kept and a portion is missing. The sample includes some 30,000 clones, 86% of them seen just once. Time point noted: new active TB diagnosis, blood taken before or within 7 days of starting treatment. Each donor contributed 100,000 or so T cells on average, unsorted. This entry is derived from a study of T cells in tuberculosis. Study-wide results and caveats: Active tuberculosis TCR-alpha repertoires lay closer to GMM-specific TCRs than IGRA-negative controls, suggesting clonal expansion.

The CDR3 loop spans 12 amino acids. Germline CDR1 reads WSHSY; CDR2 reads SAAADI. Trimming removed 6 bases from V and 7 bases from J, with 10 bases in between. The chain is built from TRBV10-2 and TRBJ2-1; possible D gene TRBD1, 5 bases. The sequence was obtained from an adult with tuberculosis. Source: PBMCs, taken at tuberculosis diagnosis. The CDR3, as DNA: TGCGCCAGCAGCAGGGATGGGAATGAGCAGTTCTTC. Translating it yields CASSRDGNEQFF.